The 6 T cell receptor beta chains in this list originate from one sample, sequenced in a study of STAT5B mutations in CD4+ large granular lymphocyte leukemia. Produced via immunoSEQ multiplex PCR; TCRdb's table is partial and in-frame only. The sample shows 30,000 to 40,000 clones, 76% of them seen only once. The sequencing input was CD4+ T cells from blood buffy coats. These receptors were taken from a human donor in good health.

The V call is TRBV7-9, the J call TRBJ1-2; TRBD1 aligns across 8 bases. The V gene's germline CDR1 is SEHNR and CDR2 FQNEAQ (reference sequence). The CDR3 runs 14 residues. J lost 8 bases, V lost 4 bases, and 9 bases had no gene match. Written as DNA, the CDR3 is TGTGCCAGCAGCTCCGACAGGGGACCCGTCGGCTACACCTTC. Residues: CASSSDRGPVGYTF.

The gene calls are TRBV4-3 and TRBJ2-3, with TRBD2 identical over 8 bases. Germline V gene sequence: CDR1 LGHNA, CDR2 YSLEER. This CDR3 is built from 15 residues. V lost 1 base, J lost 6 bases, and 6 bases stayed unmatched. DNA for the CDR3: TGCGCCAGCAGCCAAGGCGGGGGGACCACGGATACGCAGTATTTT. This gives the protein CASSQGGGTTDTQYF.

The chain combines TRBV5-6 with TRBJ2-7; the match to TRBD2 covers 7 bases. Germline values: CDR1 SGHDT, CDR2 YYEEEE. The CDR3 has 16 residues. J was trimmed by 5 bases and V by 0 bases; bases with no gene match: 11. CDR3 amino acids: CASSLVAAGAVHEQYF. CDR3 in DNA: TGTGCCAGCAGCTTGGTGGCTGCGGGAGCTGTTCACGAGCAGTACTTC.

The rearrangement links TRBV6-1 to TRBJ2-5; unclear D gene. V gave up 2 bases and J gave up 4 bases, with 5 bases separating them. Germline CDR1 reads MNHNS; CDR2 reads SASEGT. CDR3 length: 12 residues. CDR3 in DNA: TGTGCCAGCAGTGAATTAACAGAGACCCAGTACTTC. Amino acid sequence: CASSELTETQYF.

This clone was picked up one time. J is TRBJ2-7 and V is TRBV6-5; D possibly uses TRBD1 or TRBD2 (5 bases each). V lost 7 bases and J 5 bases, leaving 18 bases between the germline ends. This CDR3 is 14 amino acids long. From germline, CDR1 is MNHEY and CDR2 SVGAGI. CDR3 in DNA: TGTGCCAGCACTTCGGGGCTAGAAGAGGACGAGCAGTACTTC. Amino acids: CASTSGLEEDEQYF.

J is TRBJ2-1 and V is TRBV19; TRBD2 agrees at 9 bases. Germline assignment: CDR1 LNHDA and CDR2 SQIVND (reference sequence). V was pared by 4 bases and J by 7 bases, with 23 bases of the junction left unmatched. CDR3 length equals 20 residues. CDR3 region: CASSTRGVAGASLQGNEQFF. The DNA of the CDR3 is TGTGCCAGTAGTACAAGGGGCGTAGCGGGAGCCTCTCTTCAGGGGAATGAGCAGTTCTTC.